Listed below are T cell receptor beta chains from one sample, sequenced in a study of Ad26.COV2.S vaccination and SARS-CoV-2 variants. Repertoires were generated with immunoSEQ multiplex PCR, while TCRdb's copy carries only in-frame clones and drops some. Of tens of thousands of clones listed, more than 70% are singletons. The sample here was peripheral blood, taken after recovery from COVID-19. These receptors were obtained from a human donor who had recovered from COVID-19. Both conserved end residues are part of each CDR3. Fields, in order: V gene, clone size, J gene, D gene, CDR3 DNA, CDR3 protein. D genes are given only for firm matches. Not all rows give a size; the values are once, few, many and, for expanded clones, a class.

v_gene: TRBV18
abundance: few
j_gene: TRBJ2-7
d_gene: -
CDR3nt: TGTGCCAGCTCACACAGGACCTACGAGCAGTACTTC
CDR3aa: CASSHRTYEQYF

v_gene: TRBV6-6
abundance: -
j_gene: TRBJ1-5
d_gene: -
CDR3nt: TGTGCCGGGGGGGACGGTCCTTCGGGGCAGCCCCAGCATTTT
CDR3aa: CAGGDGPSGQPQHF

v_gene: TRBV28
abundance: -
j_gene: TRBJ1-1
d_gene: -
CDR3nt: TGTGCCAGTGGTCGTGGCACTGAAGCTTTCTTT
CDR3aa: CASGRGTEAFF

v_gene: TRBV14
abundance: -
j_gene: TRBJ2-7
d_gene: -
CDR3nt: TGTGCCAGCAGACTAACAACGGGTGGGCCGGGTGAGCAGTACTTC
CDR3aa: CASRLTTGGPGEQYF

v_gene: TRBV10-2
abundance: -
j_gene: TRBJ2-4
d_gene: -
CDR3nt: TGCGCCAGCGGGGATTCAGGGGTGCTGGGCATTCAGTACTTC
CDR3aa: CASGDSGVLGIQYF

v_gene: TRBV29-1
abundance: few
j_gene: TRBJ1-2
d_gene: -
CDR3nt: TGCAGCGTTGAAGTTTCGCTCTGGGTTAAGAGGATTAGCTGTGGCTACACCTTC
CDR3aa: CSVEVSLWVKRISCGYTF

v_gene: TRBV2
abundance: -
j_gene: TRBJ1-1
d_gene: -
CDR3nt: TGTGCCAGCAGTGCCGCAAGGAGGACTGAAGCTTTCTTT
CDR3aa: CASSAARRTEAFF

v_gene: TRBV5-4
abundance: -
j_gene: TRBJ2-1
d_gene: -
CDR3nt: TGTGCCAGCAGCTTGGGAGGGAGAGAAAGAGGCAATGAGCAGTTCTTC
CDR3aa: CASSLGGRERGNEQFF

v_gene: TRBV5-1
abundance: -
j_gene: TRBJ2-1
d_gene: -
CDR3nt: TGCGCCAGCAGCTTGGCCGGAGGGCCAAATGAGCAGTTCTTC
CDR3aa: CASSLAGGPNEQFF

v_gene: TRBV7-6
abundance: -
j_gene: TRBJ1-4
d_gene: -
CDR3nt: TGTGCCAGCAGCCCCACCGTTTGGGGGGCCTATGAAAAACTGTTTTTT
CDR3aa: CASSPTVWGAYEKLFF

v_gene: TRBV7-8
abundance: -
j_gene: TRBJ2-7
d_gene: -
CDR3nt: TGTGCCAGCAGCCCACCGTCAGCGAAGTACGAGCAGTACTTC
CDR3aa: CASSPPSAKYEQYF

v_gene: TRBV6-5
abundance: -
j_gene: TRBJ2-7
d_gene: TRBD2
CDR3nt: TGTGCCAGCAGGGCCCCCGTTACTAGCGGCTACGAGCAGTACTTC
CDR3aa: CASRAPVTSGYEQYF

v_gene: TRBV9
abundance: -
j_gene: TRBJ2-1
d_gene: -
CDR3nt: TGTGCCAGCAGCTACCAATACAATGAGCAGTTCTTC
CDR3aa: CASSYQYNEQFF

v_gene: TRBV7-2
abundance: -
j_gene: TRBJ1-5
d_gene: -
CDR3nt: TGTGCCAGCAGCCAGGCCGGGACAACTTATCAGCCCCAGCATTTT
CDR3aa: CASSQAGTTYQPQHF

v_gene: TRBV10-2
abundance: once
j_gene: TRBJ2-3
d_gene: -
CDR3nt: TGCGCCAGCAGTGGGGGGGCGCGGGCAGATACGCAGTATTTT
CDR3aa: CASSGGARADTQYF

v_gene: TRBV9
abundance: -
j_gene: TRBJ2-3
d_gene: TRBD2
CDR3nt: TGTGCCAGCAGCGTAAGCGGGGCTAGCACAGATACGCAGTATTTT
CDR3aa: CASSVSGASTDTQYF

v_gene: TRBV6-5
abundance: few
j_gene: TRBJ2-5
d_gene: -
CDR3nt: TGTGCCAGCAGTTACTCGAACTTCTACCAAGAGACCCAGTACTTC
CDR3aa: CASSYSNFYQETQYF

v_gene: TRBV19
abundance: -
j_gene: TRBJ1-5
d_gene: TRBD1
CDR3nt: TGTGCCAGTAGCCCAGGGGGGGAACAGCCCCAGCATTTT
CDR3aa: CASSPGGEQPQHF

v_gene: TRBV5-4
abundance: -
j_gene: TRBJ2-4
d_gene: -
CDR3nt: TGTGCCAGCAGCTTGGAAGGGAAGTTGGCCAAAAACATTCAGTACTTC
CDR3aa: CASSLEGKLAKNIQYF

v_gene: TRBV24-1
abundance: once
j_gene: TRBJ1-1
d_gene: -
CDR3nt: TGTGCCACCAGTGATCCACAGGGACTCCGCTTCTTT
CDR3aa: CATSDPQGLRFF

v_gene: TRBV12-1
abundance: few
j_gene: TRBJ1-3
d_gene: -
CDR3nt: TGTGCCAGCAGCTTTGGGGACACGATCCTCTCTGGAAACACCATATATTTT
CDR3aa: CASSFGDTILSGNTIYF

v_gene: TRBV2
abundance: -
j_gene: TRBJ1-2
d_gene: -
CDR3nt: TGTGCCAGCAGGAAAGGGGCAGGGGCTCTCTATGGCTACACCTTC
CDR3aa: CASRKGAGALYGYTF

v_gene: TRBV4-1
abundance: -
j_gene: TRBJ2-5
d_gene: -
CDR3nt: TGCGCCAGCAGCCAAGGGCCCTTAAACCTAGAGGTCCAGTACTTC
CDR3aa: CASSQGPLNLEVQYF

v_gene: TRBV5-5
abundance: -
j_gene: TRBJ2-1
d_gene: TRBD2
CDR3nt: TGTGCCAGCAGCCCGTCCGCGGGGGGGGGTTTCAATGAGCAGTTCTTC
CDR3aa: CASSPSAGGGFNEQFF

v_gene: TRBV6-2/TRBV6-3
abundance: -
j_gene: TRBJ2-1
d_gene: -
CDR3nt: TGTGCCAGCAGCGCTAGCGATTACAATGAGCAGTTCTTC
CDR3aa: CASSASDYNEQFF

v_gene: TRBV15
abundance: -
j_gene: TRBJ2-7
d_gene: -
CDR3nt: TGTGCCACCAGCAGAGATCGGGCAGAGAGGGCGAAGCAGTACTTC
CDR3aa: CATSRDRAERAKQYF

v_gene: TRBV16
abundance: few
j_gene: TRBJ2-7
d_gene: -
CDR3nt: TGTGCCAGCAGCCAATCTAACTCCTACGAGCAGTACTTC
CDR3aa: CASSQSNSYEQYF